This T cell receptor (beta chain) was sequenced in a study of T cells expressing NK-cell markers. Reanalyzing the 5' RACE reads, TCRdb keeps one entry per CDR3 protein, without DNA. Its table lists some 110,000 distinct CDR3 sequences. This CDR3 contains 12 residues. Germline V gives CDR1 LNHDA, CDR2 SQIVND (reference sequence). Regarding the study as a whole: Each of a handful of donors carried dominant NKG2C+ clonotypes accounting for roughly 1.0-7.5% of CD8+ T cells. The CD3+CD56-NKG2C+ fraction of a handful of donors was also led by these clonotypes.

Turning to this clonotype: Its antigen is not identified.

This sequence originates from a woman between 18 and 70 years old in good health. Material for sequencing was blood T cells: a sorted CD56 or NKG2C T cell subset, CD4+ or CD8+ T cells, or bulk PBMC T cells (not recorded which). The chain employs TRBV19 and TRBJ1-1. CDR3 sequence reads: CASSIGTAEAFF.